These T cell receptor beta chains were read from a single sample in a study of response to subunit inactivated influenza vaccine. TCRdb redid the calling of the RT-PCR reads with MiXCR, one entry per CDR3 protein. The sample lists 650,000 to 800,000 distinct CDR3 sequences; about 14% were seen once. Sequencing was performed on PBMCs from blood, taken around 15 days before vaccination. These receptors were collected from a man aged 50-60 years who received an inactivated influenza vaccine. Each CDR3 is given with its conserved first and last residue. D genes are given only for firm matches. Only part of the rows carry a size: once, few, many, or a class if the clone is expanded.

TRBJ2-5 | TRBD2 | TRBV7-8 | . | 16 | TGTGCCAGCAGCCCGGGGGAGCGGGAGAGTTTTAAGACCCAGTACTTC | CASSPGERESFKTQYF
TRBJ2-1 | TRBD2 | TRBV4-3 | . | 18 | TGCGCCAGCAGCCAAGATGTGGAGAGACTAGCGGCTTACAATGAGCAGTTCTTC | CASSQDVERLAAYNEQFF
TRBJ1-4 | . | TRBV2 | . | 14 | TGTGCCAGCAGAAAGTCTGCGCTGGGCGAAAAACTGTTTTTT | CASRKSALGEKLFF
TRBJ2-5 | TRBD2 | TRBV9 | . | 15 | TGTGCCAGCAGCCCCCATGCGGGGGTGCAAGAGACCCAGTACTTC | CASSPHAGVQETQYF
TRBJ1-2 | . | TRBV28 | few | 14 | TGTGCCAGCAAGGAGTGGGTAGGCGTCTATGGCTACACCTTC | CASKEWVGVYGYTF
TRBJ2-7 | TRBD1 | TRBV5-1 | . | 16 | TGCGCCAGCAGCTTCTCCCAGGGGGTTAGATCCTACGAGCAGTACTTC | CASSFSQGVRSYEQYF
TRBJ1-1 | . | TRBV6-1 | . | 13 | TGTGCCAGCAGTGAAAGGAGGAGGGATGAAGCTTTCTTT | CASSERRRDEAFF
TRBJ2-2 | . | TRBV7-9 | many | 13 | TGTGCCAGCAGCCCGTCGAATGACGGGGAGCTGTTTTTT | CASSPSNDGELFF
TRBJ2-1 | TRBD2 | TRBV9 | . | 16 | TGTGCCAGCAGCGTAGTTCCTAGCGGGAGGGGAAATGAGCAGTTCTTC | CASSVVPSGRGNEQFF
TRBJ1-2 | TRBD1 | TRBV20-1 | many | 14 | TGCAGTGCCCCTCACCGGGACAGGGGGGATGGCTACACCTTC | CSAPHRDRGDGYTF
TRBJ2-7 | . | TRBV6-1 | few | 14 | TGTGCCAGCAGCGGGGATCTAGCCGCTTCCGAGCAGTACTTC | CASSGDLAASEQYF
TRBJ2-1 | TRBD2 | TRBV5-1 | . | 17 | TGCGCCAGCAGCTTGGGTCCTAGCGGGGGATATTACAATGAGCAGTTCTTC | CASSLGPSGGYYNEQFF
TRBJ2-2 | . | TRBV4-2 | . | 14 | TGTGCCAGCAGCCAAGACGCGAACACCGGGGAGCTGTTTTTT | CASSQDANTGELFF
TRBJ2-3 | . | TRBV10-3 | . | 16 | TGTGCCATCAGTGACCCAGTCATGGGGCGCACAGATACGCAGTATTTT | CAISDPVMGRTDTQYF
TRBJ2-2 | TRBD2 | TRBV5-1 | few | 15 | TGCGCCAGCACCGGACTAGCGGAGAACACCGGGGAGCTGTTTTTT | CASTGLAENTGELFF
TRBJ2-1 | TRBD1 | TRBV12-3/TRBV12-4 | . | 14 | TGTGCCAGCCGACCGGGACAGGGGGCCCATGAGCAGTTCTTC | CASRPGQGAHEQFF
TRBJ2-5 | . | TRBV20-1 | . | 15 | TGCAGTGCACCCCGAATCAAGGGGAGAAAAGAGACCCAGTACTTC | CSAPRIKGRKETQYF
TRBJ2-1 | TRBD2 | TRBV29-1 | . | 15 | TGCAGCGTCGAGGGGGGGACTAGCGGATACAATGAGCAGTTCTTC | CSVEGGTSGYNEQFF
TRBJ2-2 | TRBD2 | TRBV11-2 | few | 18 | TGTGCCAGCAGCGAGACTCGACTAGCGGAAGCGGGCACCGGGGAGCTGTTTTTT | CASSETRLAEAGTGELFF
TRBJ2-1 | TRBD2 | TRBV5-5 | few | 13 | TGTGCCAGCAGCGGGGGACTACAACATGAGCAGTTCTTC | CASSGGLQHEQFF
TRBJ2-1 | TRBD2 | TRBV29-1 | few | 17 | TGCAGCGTTGACCCCTGGACTAGCGGGGATATTAACAATGAGCAGTTCTTC | CSVDPWTSGDINNEQFF
TRBJ2-4 | . | TRBV20-1 | few | 18 | TGCAGTGCTAGAGGCCCCGGATATACTCTAGTTGAGCGAAACATTCAGTACTTC | CSARGPGYTLVERNIQYF
TRBJ2-2 | . | TRBV7-2 | few | 15 | TGTGCCAGCAGCTCCGCGGGGGCGGGCACCGGGGAGCTGTTTTTT | CASSSAGAGTGELFF
TRBJ2-1 | TRBD2 | TRBV4-3 | . | 15 | TGCGCCAGCAGCCAAGCGGGACTAGTGAGGGGTGAGCAGTTCTTC | CASSQAGLVRGEQFF